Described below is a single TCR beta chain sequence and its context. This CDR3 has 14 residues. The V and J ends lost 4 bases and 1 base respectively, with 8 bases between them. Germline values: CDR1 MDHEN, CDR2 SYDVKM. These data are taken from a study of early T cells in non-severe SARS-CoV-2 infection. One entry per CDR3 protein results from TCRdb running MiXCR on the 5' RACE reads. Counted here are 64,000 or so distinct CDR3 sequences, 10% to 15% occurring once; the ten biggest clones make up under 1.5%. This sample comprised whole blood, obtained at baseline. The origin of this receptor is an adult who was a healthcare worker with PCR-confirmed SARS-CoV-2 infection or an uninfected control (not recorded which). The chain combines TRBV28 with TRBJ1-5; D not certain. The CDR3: CASSWGESNQPQHF. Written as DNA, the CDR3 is TGTGCCAGCAGTTGGGGAGAGAGCAATCAGCCCCAGCATTTT.